The T cell receptor beta chain described here comes from a study of early T cells in non-severe SARS-CoV-2 infection. The overall study: Unpaired chains resulted from sequencing bulk RNA of unsorted whole blood.

The sample holds a few counts of this clonotype. This CDR3 is built from 18 residues. The germline gives CDR1 MNHEY, CDR2 SVGAGI. Trimming at V came to 2 bases and at J to 3 bases, leaving 13 bases not matched to a gene. Each CDR3 protein is one row after TCRdb ran MiXCR on the 5' RACE reads. This table has 55,000 to 75,000 distinct CDR3 sequences, approximately 11% appearing once. Source: whole blood, taken at baseline. V is TRBV6-5 and J is TRBJ2-5; TRBD2 agrees at 9 bases. The receptor's source is an adult who was a healthcare worker with PCR-confirmed SARS-CoV-2 infection or an uninfected control (not recorded which). The CDR3 DNA follows: TGTGCCAGCAGTTACACAGTTTCGGGCGGGAGGGCGAAAGAGACCCAGTACTTC. Amino acids: CASSYTVSGGRAKETQYF.